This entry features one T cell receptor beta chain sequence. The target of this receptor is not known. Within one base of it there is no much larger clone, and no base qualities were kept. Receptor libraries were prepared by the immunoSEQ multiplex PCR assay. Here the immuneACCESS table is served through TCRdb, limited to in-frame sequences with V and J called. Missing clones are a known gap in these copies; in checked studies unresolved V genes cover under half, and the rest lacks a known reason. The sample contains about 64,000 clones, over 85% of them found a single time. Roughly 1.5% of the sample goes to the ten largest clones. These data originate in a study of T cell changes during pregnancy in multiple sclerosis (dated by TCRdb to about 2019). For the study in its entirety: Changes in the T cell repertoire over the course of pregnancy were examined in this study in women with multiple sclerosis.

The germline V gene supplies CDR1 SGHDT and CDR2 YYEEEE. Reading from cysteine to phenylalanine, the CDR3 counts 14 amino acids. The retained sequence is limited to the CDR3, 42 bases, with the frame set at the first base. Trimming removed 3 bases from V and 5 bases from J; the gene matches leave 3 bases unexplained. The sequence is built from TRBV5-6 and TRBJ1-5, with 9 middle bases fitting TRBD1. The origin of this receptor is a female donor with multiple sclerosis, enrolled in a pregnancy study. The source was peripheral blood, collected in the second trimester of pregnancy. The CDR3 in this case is CASSWGQGDQPQHF. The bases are TGTGCCAGCAGCTGGGGACAGGGCGATCAGCCCCAGCATTTT. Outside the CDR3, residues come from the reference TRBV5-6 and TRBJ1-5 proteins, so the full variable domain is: DAGVTQSPTHLIKTRGQQVTLRCSPKSGHDTVSWYQQALGQGPQFIFQYYEEEERQRGNFPDRFSGHQFPNYSSELNVNALLLGDSALYLCASSWGQGDQPQHFGDGTRLSIL.